The clone carrying this T cell receptor beta chain was observed a handful of times. What it recognizes is unknown. TCRdb's table, derived via immunoSEQ multiplex PCR, lists solely in-frame clones and lacks some. Of 100,000 to 120,000 clones in the sample, around 80% were seen once. The data derive from a study of T cell responses to AZD1222 COVID-19 vaccine. Points from the study as a whole: None of the repertoires were sampled until the peak T cell response had passed. Researchers report vaccine-associated CD4 TCRs spanning spike, with dominance at 160-218 and 743-854. In a largely white British group with more females than males, clonal diversity was possibly underestimated.

The CDR3 loop spans 12 amino acids. Trimming shortened V by 3 bases and J by 3 bases, and 3 bases separated the two germline ends. The starting material was peripheral blood, obtained on day 0 of AZD1222 vaccination. The sequence came from an adult in good health. The V gene is TRBV12-3 or TRBV12-4, the J gene TRBJ1-3; no clear D. The DNA for the CDR3 is TGTGCCAGCAGTTTCAGTGGAAACACCATATATTTT. Translation: CASSFSGNTIYF.